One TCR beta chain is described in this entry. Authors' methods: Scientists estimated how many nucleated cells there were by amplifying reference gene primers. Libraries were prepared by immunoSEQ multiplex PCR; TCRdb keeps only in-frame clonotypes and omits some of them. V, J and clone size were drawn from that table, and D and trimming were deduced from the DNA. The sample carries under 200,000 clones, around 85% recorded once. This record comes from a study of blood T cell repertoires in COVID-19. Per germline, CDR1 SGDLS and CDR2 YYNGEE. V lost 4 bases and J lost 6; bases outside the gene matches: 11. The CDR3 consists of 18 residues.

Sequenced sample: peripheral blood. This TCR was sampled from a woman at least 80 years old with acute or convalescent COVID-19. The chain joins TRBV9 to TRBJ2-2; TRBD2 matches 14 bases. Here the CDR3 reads CASSPQPTSGRAAGELFF. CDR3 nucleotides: TGTGCCAGCAGCCCCCAACCGACTAGCGGGAGGGCCGCCGGGGAGCTGTTTTTT. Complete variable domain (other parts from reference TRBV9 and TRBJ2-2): DSGVTQTPKHLITATGQRVTLRCSPRSGDLSVYWYQQSLDQGLQFLIQYYNGEERAKGNILERFSAQQFPDLHSELNLSSLELGDSALYFCASSPQPTSGRAAGELFFGEGSRLTVL.